This T cell receptor beta chain was captured in a study of cytomegalovirus exposure and HLA in healthy donors. CDR3 length: 15 amino acids. The germline CDR1 and CDR2 sequences are MDHEN and SYDVKM. Trimming took 2 bases from V and 0 from J, leaving 10 bases between them. Study observations and caveats: Reported findings show TCR beta sequences accurately forecast HLA-A and HLA-B alleles in most subjects. The authors later found TCR association rates varying by HLA locus, with DRB1 most and HLA-C fewest.

About this clone: What it binds is not known.

The PCR ran on 60 Vbeta and 13 Jbeta primers. The protocol was immunoSEQ multiplex PCR, while the TCRdb copy is restricted to in-frame clones and leaves out a portion. The ten top clones account for 6.8%, within a sample of around 110,000 clones. This chain links TRBV28 with TRBJ1-1; D is ambiguous. Input material: PBMCs. The TCR comes from a man between 35 and 55 years old in good health and CMV-seropositive. The DNA for the CDR3 is TGTGCCAGCAGTTTAACGGGAGGGATGAACACTGAAGCTTTCTTT. It codes for CASSLTGGMNTEAFF.